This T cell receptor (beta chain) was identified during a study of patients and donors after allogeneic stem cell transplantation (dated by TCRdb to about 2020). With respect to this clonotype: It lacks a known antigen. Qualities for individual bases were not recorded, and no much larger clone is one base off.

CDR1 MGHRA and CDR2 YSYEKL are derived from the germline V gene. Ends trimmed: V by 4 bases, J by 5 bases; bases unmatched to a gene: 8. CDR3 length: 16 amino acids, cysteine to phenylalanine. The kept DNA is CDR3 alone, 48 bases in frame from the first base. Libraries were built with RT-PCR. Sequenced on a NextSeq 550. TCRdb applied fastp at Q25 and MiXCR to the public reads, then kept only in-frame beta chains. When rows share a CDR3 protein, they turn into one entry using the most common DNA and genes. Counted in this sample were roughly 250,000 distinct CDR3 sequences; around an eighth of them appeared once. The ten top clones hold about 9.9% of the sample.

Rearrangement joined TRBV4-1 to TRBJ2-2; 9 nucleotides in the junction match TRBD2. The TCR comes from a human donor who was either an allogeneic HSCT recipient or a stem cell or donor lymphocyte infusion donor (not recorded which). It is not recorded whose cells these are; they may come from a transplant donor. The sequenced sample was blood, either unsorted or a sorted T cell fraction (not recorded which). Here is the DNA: TGCGCCAGCAGCCCCCGACTAGCGGTTAATACCGGGGAGCTGTTTTTT. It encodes CASSPRLAVNTGELFF.